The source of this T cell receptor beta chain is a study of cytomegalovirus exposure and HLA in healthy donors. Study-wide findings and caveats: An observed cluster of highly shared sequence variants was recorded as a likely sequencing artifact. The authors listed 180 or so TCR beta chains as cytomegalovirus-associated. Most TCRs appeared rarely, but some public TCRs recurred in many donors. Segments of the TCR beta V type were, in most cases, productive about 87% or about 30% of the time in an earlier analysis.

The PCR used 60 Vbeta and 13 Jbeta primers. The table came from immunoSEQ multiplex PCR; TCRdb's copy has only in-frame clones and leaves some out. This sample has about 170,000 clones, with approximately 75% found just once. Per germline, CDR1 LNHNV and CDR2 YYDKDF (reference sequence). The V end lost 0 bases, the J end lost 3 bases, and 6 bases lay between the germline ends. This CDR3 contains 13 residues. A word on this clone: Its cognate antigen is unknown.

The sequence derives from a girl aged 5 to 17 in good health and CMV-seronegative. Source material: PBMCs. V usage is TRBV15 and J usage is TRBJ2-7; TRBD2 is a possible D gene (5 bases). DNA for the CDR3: TGTGCCACCAGCAGAGATCGGGGCTACGAGCAGTACTTC. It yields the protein CATSRDRGYEQYF.